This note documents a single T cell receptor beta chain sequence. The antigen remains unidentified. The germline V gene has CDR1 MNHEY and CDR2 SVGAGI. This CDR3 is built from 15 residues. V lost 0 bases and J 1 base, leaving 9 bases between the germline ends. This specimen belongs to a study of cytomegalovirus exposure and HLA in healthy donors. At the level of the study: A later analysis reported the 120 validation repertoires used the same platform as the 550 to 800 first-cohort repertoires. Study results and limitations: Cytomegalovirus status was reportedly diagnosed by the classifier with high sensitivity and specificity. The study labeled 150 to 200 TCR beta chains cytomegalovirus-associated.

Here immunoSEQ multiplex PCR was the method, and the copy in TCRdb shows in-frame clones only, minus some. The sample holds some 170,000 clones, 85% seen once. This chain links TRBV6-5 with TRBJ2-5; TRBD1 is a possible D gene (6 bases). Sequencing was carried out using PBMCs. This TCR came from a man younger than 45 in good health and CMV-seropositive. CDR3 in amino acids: CASSYSRTVQETQYF. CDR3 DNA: TGTGCCAGCAGTTACTCCCGGACAGTCCAAGAGACCCAGTACTTC.